Listed below are T cell receptor beta chains from one sample, sequenced in a study of beta chain features in type 1 diabetes. The data were produced by immunoSEQ multiplex PCR, yet TCRdb's version contains in-frame clones alone and is incomplete. The profile covers roughly 41,000 clones, with about half appearing a single time and 0.65% to 0.8% taken by the ten largest. The source material was central memory CD4+ T cells from blood. The receptors here all came from a woman between 18 and 30 years old in good health. Each CDR3 is given with its conserved first and last residue. The order of the fields is J gene, clone size, CDR3 length, V gene, D gene, CDR3 protein, CDR3 DNA. The D gene is left open where the match is weak. Expanded clones get a size class; other rows say once, few or many, or leave the size out.

TRBJ2-3,.,13,TRBV10-1,TRBD1,CASRTGDTDTQYF,TGCGCCAGCAGGACAGGGGACACAGATACGCAGTATTTT
TRBJ2-3,few,17,TRBV7-8,TRBD2,CASSLVQRERGGDTQYF,TGTGCCAGCAGCTTAGTTCAGCGGGAGCGGGGGGGAGATACGCAGTATTTT
TRBJ2-7,.,17,TRBV7-9,TRBD1,CASSPGQGGFFTYEQYF,TGTGCCAGCAGCCCCGGACAGGGGGGATTTTTTACCTACGAGCAGTACTTC
TRBJ1-4,.,15,TRBV5-4,.,CASSFRQVGSEKLFF,TGTGCCAGCAGCTTCCGACAAGTTGGGAGTGAAAAACTGTTTTTT
TRBJ1-1,few,14,TRBV29-1,.,CSVAILTGNTEAFF,TGCAGCGTTGCTATTCTAACAGGGAACACTGAAGCTTTCTTT
TRBJ2-1,.,13,TRBV11-2,.,CASSLDPQREQFF,TGTGCCAGCAGCTTAGATCCACAGCGGGAGCAGTTCTTC
TRBJ1-1,few,14,TRBV5-5,.,CASSRTDLGTEAFF,TGTGCCAGCAGCCGGACAGACCTGGGAACTGAAGCTTTCTTT
TRBJ1-5,few,13,TRBV11-2,.,CASSLGQNQPQHF,TGTGCCAGCAGCTTAGGGCAGAATCAGCCCCAGCATTTT
TRBJ2-3,.,18,TRBV5-1,.,CASSLALGQGFRTDTQYF,TGCGCCAGCAGCTTGGCCCTGGGCCAGGGGTTCCGCACAGATACGCAGTATTTT
TRBJ1-3,.,18,TRBV10-3,.,CAISESQITQGTGNTIYF,TGTGCCATCAGTGAGTCGCAGATTACCCAGGGGACTGGAAACACCATATATTTT
TRBJ1-1,.,15,TRBV11-2,.,CASSSPLGGRRYAFF,TGTGCCAGCAGCTCCCCACTCGGAGGGAGGAGATACGCTTTCTTC
TRBJ2-5,few,11,TRBV30,.,CAWTSRETQYF,TGTGCCTGGACTAGCCGGGAGACCCAGTACTTC
TRBJ2-7,few,15,TRBV5-4,.,CASSGGTSSSYEQYF,TGTGCCAGCAGCGGCGGGACTTCGAGCTCCTACGAGCAGTACTTC
TRBJ2-3,.,14,TRBV30,TRBD1,CGRNSGTATDTQYF,TGTGGCCGGAACTCCGGGACAGCCACAGATACGCAGTATTTT
TRBJ2-3,.,15,TRBV5-1,TRBD1,CASSPGQGLTDTQYF,TGCGCCAGCAGCCCGGGACAGGGCCTCACAGATACGCAGTATTTT
TRBJ2-5,.,13,TRBV5-1,TRBD1,CASSLTGEETQYF,TGCGCCAGCAGCTTGACAGGGGAAGAGACCCAGTACTTC
TRBJ1-4,.,15,TRBV5-4,.,CASSLKRGSNEKLFF,TGTGCCAGCAGCTTGAAGAGGGGGTCTAATGAAAAACTGTTTTTT
TRBJ2-1,few,16,TRBV5-1,TRBD2,CASSPPGSGRGNEQFF,TGCGCCAGCAGCCCTCCCGGTAGCGGGAGGGGCAATGAGCAGTTCTTC
TRBJ1-2,.,13,TRBV25-1,TRBD1,CASMSDRGHGYTF,TGTGCCAGCATGAGTGACAGGGGGCACGGCTACACCTTC
TRBJ1-2,.,13,TRBV2,.,CASSETDSYGYTF,TGTGCCAGCAGTGAAACGGACAGCTATGGCTACACCTTC
TRBJ2-5,many,14,TRBV5-4,TRBD1,CASSLTGAQETQYF,TGTGCCAGCAGCTTGACAGGGGCCCAAGAGACCCAGTACTTC
TRBJ1-6,.,19,TRBV5-1,TRBD1,CASSSSFAGGPPDNSPLHF,TGCGCCAGCAGCTCCTCTTTTGCAGGGGGCCCTCCGGATAATTCACCCCTCCACTTT
TRBJ1-4,.,14,TRBV18,.,CASSRTEVGEKLFF,TGTGCCAGCTCACGGACAGAAGTGGGTGAAAAACTGTTTTTT
TRBJ2-7,.,16,TRBV5-1,.,CASSFGGAALAGEQYF,TGCGCCAGCAGCTTTGGGGGCGCGGCCCTTGCGGGCGAGCAGTACTTC
TRBJ1-2,.,16,TRBV29-1,TRBD1,CSVEVTPGQGKFGYTF,TGCAGCGTTGAAGTTACCCCGGGACAGGGGAAGTTTGGCTACACCTTC
TRBJ1-6,few,14,TRBV30,.,CARMGSSYNSPLHF,TGTGCACGGATGGGGAGCTCCTATAATTCACCCCTCCACTTT
TRBJ1-2,.,14,TRBV5-6,.,CASSFERVAYGYTF,TGTGCCAGCAGCTTCGAGCGAGTCGCCTATGGCTACACCTTC
TRBJ1-1,.,15,TRBV6-1,.,CASSASLGFDTEAFF,TGTGCCAGCAGCGCCTCTTTGGGCTTCGACACTGAAGCTTTCTTT
TRBJ2-1,.,15,TRBV11-1,TRBD1,CASTQQGASGNEQFF,TGTGCCAGCACACAACAGGGGGCTAGTGGGAATGAGCAGTTCTTC
TRBJ1-2,few,16,TRBV2,.,CASSEARGGWEYGYTF,TGTGCCAGCAGTGAAGCGCGGGGAGGGTGGGAGTATGGCTACACCTTC
TRBJ1-4,.,14,TRBV30,.,CAWSGLTRNEKLFF,TGTGCCTGGAGTGGCCTCACCCGGAATGAAAAACTGTTTTTT
TRBJ1-1,few,15,TRBV18,TRBD1,CASSPTRTGNTEAFF,TGTGCCAGCTCACCAACGAGGACAGGGAACACTGAAGCTTTCTTT
TRBJ2-7,few,15,TRBV7-2,TRBD2,CASSAVGGDSYEQYF,TGTGCCAGCAGCGCAGTTGGGGGGGACTCCTACGAGCAGTACTTC
TRBJ2-7,.,16,TRBV6-1,.,CASSGIQGTFSYEQYF,TGTGCCAGCAGTGGAATACAGGGTACTTTCTCCTACGAGCAGTACTTC
TRBJ2-1,few,15,TRBV2,TRBD2,CASSRTSGRAGEQFF,TGTGCCAGCAGTCGGACTAGCGGGAGGGCAGGCGAGCAGTTCTTC
TRBJ2-5,.,17,TRBV11-2,TRBD2,CASSLGGGASLDETQYF,TGTGCCAGCAGCTTAGGCGGGGGGGCCTCGTTAGACGAGACCCAGTACTTC
TRBJ1-2,.,11,TRBV2,.,CASSPGVGYTF,TGTGCCAGCTCCCCAGGGGTCGGCTACACCTTC
TRBJ2-1,few,14,TRBV19,.,CASSVRTAYNEQFF,TGTGCCAGTAGTGTTAGGACAGCCTACAATGAGCAGTTCTTC
TRBJ1-6,many,15,TRBV6-1,TRBD1,CASSAPGTGAAPLHF,TGTGCCAGCAGTGCCCCCGGGACAGGGGCGGCACCCCTCCACTTT
TRBJ2-1,.,16,TRBV4-2,.,CASSQGRDSLYNEQFF,TGTGCCAGCAGCCAAGGCCGGGACTCACTCTACAATGAGCAGTTCTTC
TRBJ1-2,few,16,TRBV10-3,TRBD1,CAISEPRTGTNYGYTF,TGTGCCATCAGTGAGCCGAGGACAGGAACTAACTATGGCTACACCTTC
TRBJ2-2,.,16,TRBV5-6,.,CASSLATGRGTGELFF,TGTGCCAGCAGCTTGGCAACAGGGAGAGGTACCGGGGAGCTGTTTTTT
TRBJ1-4,.,16,TRBV2,.,CASRTQGNRVNEKLFF,TGTGCCAGCAGGACCCAGGGAAATCGTGTGAATGAAAAACTGTTTTTT
TRBJ1-3,.,13,TRBV30,.,CAWSVAGGNTIYF,TGTGCCTGGAGTGTGGCAGGGGGAAACACCATATATTTT
TRBJ2-2,.,17,TRBV30,TRBD2,CAWRGTSGRRYTGELFF,TGTGCCTGGAGGGGTACTAGCGGGAGGCGATACACCGGGGAGCTGTTTTTT
TRBJ2-1,.,16,TRBV7-9,.,CASSGEGGLPYNEQFF,TGTGCCAGCAGCGGCGAAGGGGGTTTACCCTACAATGAGCAGTTCTTC
TRBJ1-1,few,14,TRBV5-4,TRBD1,CASSLLGQGTEAFF,TGTGCCAGCAGCTTGTTGGGACAGGGCACTGAAGCTTTCTTT
TRBJ1-6,.,14,TRBV5-1,TRBD1,CASSADRGRSPLHF,TGCGCCAGCAGCGCGGACAGGGGGCGTTCACCCCTCCACTTT
TRBJ1-2,.,15,TRBV7-2,TRBD1,CASSWKGQGAYGYTF,TGTGCCAGCAGCTGGAAAGGACAGGGGGCCTATGGCTACACCTTC
TRBJ1-1,few,15,TRBV7-8,.,CASSLVPRQNTEAFF,TGTGCCAGCAGCTTAGTGCCCCGACAGAACACTGAAGCTTTCTTT
TRBJ2-7,few,15,TRBV19,.,CASSTLRQSADEQYF,TGTGCCAGTAGTACCCTACGACAATCAGCAGACGAGCAGTACTTC
TRBJ2-3,.,13,TRBV2,TRBD2,CASSGRWTDTQYF,TGTGCCAGCAGCGGGAGGTGGACAGATACGCAGTATTTT
TRBJ2-7,.,15,TRBV6-5,TRBD1,CASSPSGTGGSEQYF,TGTGCCAGCAGCCCCTCCGGGACAGGGGGCTCCGAGCAGTACTTC
TRBJ1-1,.,19,TRBV5-1,.,CASSLGPSTPGSAWTEAFF,TGCGCCAGCAGCTTGGGACCTTCGACCCCAGGGTCGGCCTGGACTGAAGCTTTCTTT